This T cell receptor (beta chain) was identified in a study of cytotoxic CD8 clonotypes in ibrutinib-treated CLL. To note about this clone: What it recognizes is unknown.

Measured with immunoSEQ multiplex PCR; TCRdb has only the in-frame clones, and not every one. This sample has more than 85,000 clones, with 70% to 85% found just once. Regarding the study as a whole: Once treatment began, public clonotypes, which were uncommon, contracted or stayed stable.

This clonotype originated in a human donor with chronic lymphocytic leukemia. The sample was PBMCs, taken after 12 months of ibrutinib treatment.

CDR3 nucleotides: TGTGCCAGCAGCTTAGTAGATACGCAGTATTTT. Amino acids: CASSLVDTQYF. The V gene is TRBV7-9, the J gene TRBJ2-3; D is unclear. V lost 1 base and J 5 bases, leaving 1 base between the germline ends. Germline CDR1 reads SEHNR; CDR2 reads FQNEAQ (reference sequence). There are 11 residues in the CDR3.